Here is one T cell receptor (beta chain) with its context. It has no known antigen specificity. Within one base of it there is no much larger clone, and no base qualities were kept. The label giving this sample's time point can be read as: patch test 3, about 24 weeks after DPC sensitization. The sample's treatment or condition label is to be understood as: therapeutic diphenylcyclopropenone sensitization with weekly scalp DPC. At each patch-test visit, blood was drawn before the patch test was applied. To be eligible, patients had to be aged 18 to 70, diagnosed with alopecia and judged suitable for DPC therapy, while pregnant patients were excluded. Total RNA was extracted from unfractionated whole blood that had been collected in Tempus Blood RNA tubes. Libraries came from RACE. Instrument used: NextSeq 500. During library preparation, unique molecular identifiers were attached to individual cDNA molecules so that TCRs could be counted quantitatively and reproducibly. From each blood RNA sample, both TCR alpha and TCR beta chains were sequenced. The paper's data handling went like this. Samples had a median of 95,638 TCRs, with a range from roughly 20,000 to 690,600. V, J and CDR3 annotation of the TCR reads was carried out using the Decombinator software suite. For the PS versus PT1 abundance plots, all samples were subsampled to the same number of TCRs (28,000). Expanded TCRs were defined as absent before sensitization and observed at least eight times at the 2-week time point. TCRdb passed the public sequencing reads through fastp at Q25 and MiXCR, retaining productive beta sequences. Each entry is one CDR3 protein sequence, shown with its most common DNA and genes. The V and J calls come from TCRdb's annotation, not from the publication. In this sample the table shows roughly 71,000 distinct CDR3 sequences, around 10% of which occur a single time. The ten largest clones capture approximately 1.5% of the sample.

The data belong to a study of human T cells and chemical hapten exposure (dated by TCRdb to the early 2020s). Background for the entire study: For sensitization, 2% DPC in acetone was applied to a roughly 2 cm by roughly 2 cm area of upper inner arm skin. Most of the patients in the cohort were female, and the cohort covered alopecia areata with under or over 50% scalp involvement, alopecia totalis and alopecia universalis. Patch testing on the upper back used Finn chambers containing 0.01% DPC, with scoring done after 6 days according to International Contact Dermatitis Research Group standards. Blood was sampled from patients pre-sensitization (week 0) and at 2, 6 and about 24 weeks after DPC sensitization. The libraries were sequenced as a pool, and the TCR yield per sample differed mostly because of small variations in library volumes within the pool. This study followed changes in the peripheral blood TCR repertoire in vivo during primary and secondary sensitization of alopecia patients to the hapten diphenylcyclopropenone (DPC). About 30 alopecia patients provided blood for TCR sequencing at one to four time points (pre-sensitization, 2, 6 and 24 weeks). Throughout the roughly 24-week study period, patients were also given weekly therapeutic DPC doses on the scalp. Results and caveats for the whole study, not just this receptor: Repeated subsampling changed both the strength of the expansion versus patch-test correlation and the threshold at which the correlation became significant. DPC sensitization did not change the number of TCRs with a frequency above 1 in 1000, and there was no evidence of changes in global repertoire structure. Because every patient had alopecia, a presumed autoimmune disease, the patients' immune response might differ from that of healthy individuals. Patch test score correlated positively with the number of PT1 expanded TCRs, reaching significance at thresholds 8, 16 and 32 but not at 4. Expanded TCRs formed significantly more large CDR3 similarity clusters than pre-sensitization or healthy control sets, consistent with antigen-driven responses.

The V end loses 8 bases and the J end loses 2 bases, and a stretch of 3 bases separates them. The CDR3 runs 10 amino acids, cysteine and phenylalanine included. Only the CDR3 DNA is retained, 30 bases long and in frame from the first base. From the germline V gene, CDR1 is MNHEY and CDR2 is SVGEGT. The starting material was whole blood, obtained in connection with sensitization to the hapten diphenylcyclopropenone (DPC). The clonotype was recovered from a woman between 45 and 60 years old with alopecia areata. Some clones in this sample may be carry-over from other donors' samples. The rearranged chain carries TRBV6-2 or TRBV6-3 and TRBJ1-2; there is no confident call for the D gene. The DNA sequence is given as TGTGCCAGCGGGAACTATGGCTACACCTTC. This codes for CASGNYGYTF.